The entry below describes one TCR beta chain. The sample originates from a study of Ad26.COV2.S vaccination and SARS-CoV-2 variants. Study in general: In the COV1001 trial, the donor was in the Ad26.COV2.S arm. Ad26.COV2.S shots went into the muscle once or twice, 56 days apart.

The CDR3 totals 15 residues. Germline lookup yields CDR1 SGDLS and CDR2 YYNGEE. Trimming cost V 4 bases and J 3 bases, with 15 bases left between them. This table comes from immunoSEQ multiplex PCR, and its TCRdb copy is limited to in-frame clones, with some not included. In the table there are 300,000 to 400,000 clones, around 84% of which are singletons. The treatment: roughly 18 received Ad26.COV2.S at low or high dose, single or two shots; a few received placebo; per-sample allocation not given. Specimens were obtained on day 63 following the first vaccine or placebo injection. In Boston, an adult donor aged 18-55 years took part. The study used a vaccine consisting of an Ad26 vector that expressed Wuhan-strain SARS-CoV-2 spike.

The chain has TRBV9 and TRBJ2-3; TRBD2 might be the D (5 bases). The input for sequencing was peripheral blood, taken in a trial of Ad26.COV2.S vaccine versus placebo. This receptor was taken from a person aged 18 to 65 who received the Ad26.COV2.S COVID-19 vaccine or a placebo. This CDR3 reads CASSPQPGKTDTQYF. The CDR3 coding sequence is TGTGCCAGCAGCCCACAGCCGGGGAAAACAGATACGCAGTATTTT.